Listed below are T cell receptor beta chains from one sample, sequenced in a study of cytomegalovirus exposure and HLA in healthy donors. Data came from immunoSEQ multiplex PCR; TCRdb stores just in-frame clones and leaves some out. Of approximately 85,000 clones listed, 80% are singletons. The sequencing sample was made of PBMCs. The receptor set was obtained from a woman in her 50s in good health and CMV-seropositive. The CDR3 runs from the conserved cysteine through the conserved F or W. A D gene is named only where the DNA matches it firmly. Clone size is shown for a subset of rows, as once, few, many or a class of expanded clone.

j_call clone_size v_call d_call cdr3_nt cdr3_aa
TRBJ2-1 . TRBV9 TRBD2 TGTGCCAGCAGCGCGGGGAGCGGGGGGTTAGGTAATGAGCAGTTCTTC CASSAGSGGLGNEQFF
TRBJ1-1 . TRBV7-8 TRBD1 TGTGCCAGCAACAGGGGCCTGAACACTGAAGCTTTCTTT CASNRGLNTEAFF
TRBJ1-6 once TRBV6-4 TRBD1 TGTGCCAGCAGTGACGGCAGGGGGGAAAATTCACCCCTCCACTTT CASSDGRGENSPLHF
TRBJ2-5 . TRBV30 . TGTGCCTGTTGGGTCAGGTCGGGGGAGACCCAGTACTTC CACWVRSGETQYF
TRBJ1-2 once TRBV19 . TGTGCCAGGCGGTCCGGGACTCAAATTAACTATGGCTACACCTTC CARRSGTQINYGYTF
TRBJ2-1 . TRBV5-6 TRBD1 TGTGCCAGCAGCTCCCCCGGGACAGCGCAGTTCTTC CASSSPGTAQFF
TRBJ2-5 . TRBV5-6 . TGTGCCAGCAGCTTGGACAGGCAAGAGACCCAGTACTTC CASSLDRQETQYF
TRBJ1-5 . TRBV7-9 TRBD1 TGTGCCAGCAGCTTAGGGACAGGGGGCGACCAGCCCCAGCATTTT CASSLGTGGDQPQHF
TRBJ1-1 . TRBV15 . TGTGCCACCAGCTTTAACAGGGACACTGAAGCTTTCTTT CATSFNRDTEAFF
TRBJ2-5 . TRBV7-3 TRBD1 TGTGCCAGCAGCAATGACAGGGTTGAGACCCAGTACTTC CASSNDRVETQYF
TRBJ2-1 . TRBV5-1 TRBD2 TGCGCCAGCAGCTTGGGAGCGGGAGTATCGAATGAGCAGTTCTTC CASSLGAGVSNEQFF
TRBJ1-1 . TRBV11-1 TRBD1 TGTGCCAGCTCTTGGACAGGGGGCGCTGAAGCTTTCTTT CASSWTGGAEAFF
TRBJ2-5 . TRBV11-2 TRBD2 TGTGCCAGCAGCTTTCGACTGAGGACTAGCGGGAGGGAGACCCAGTACTTC CASSFRLRTSGRETQYF
TRBJ1-1 . TRBV5-1 . TGCGCCAGCAGCTTGGCGACAGCGAACACTGAAGCTTTCTTT CASSLATANTEAFF
TRBJ2-7 once TRBV18 TRBD1 TGTGCCAGCTCACCTGGGACAGGGGCCCCCGAGCAGTACTTC CASSPGTGAPEQYF
TRBJ2-3 . TRBV7-3 TRBD1 TGTGCCAGCAGCCTGTCCGGGGACAGGGCGCCCACAGATACGCAGTATTTT CASSLSGDRAPTDTQYF
TRBJ1-4 . TRBV10-1 . TGCGCCAGCAGTGGGCCAGTCGCAACTAATGAAAAACTGTTTTTT CASSGPVATNEKLFF
TRBJ2-4 . TRBV19 TRBD1 TGTGCCAGTAGTGGACAGGGAACCAAAAACATTCAGTACTTC CASSGQGTKNIQYF
TRBJ2-1 . TRBV30 TRBD1 TGTGCCTGTACTTGGGGGACAGGTTTATACAATGAGCAGTTCTTC CACTWGTGLYNEQFF
TRBJ2-1 few TRBV7-9 TRBD2 TGTTCCAGCAGCTTCGCAAGACTAGCGGGGGGGCCGAGGTACAATGAGCAGTTCTTC CSSSFARLAGGPRYNEQFF
TRBJ2-1 . TRBV9 TRBD2 TGTGCCAGCAGCGTAGTAGCTAGCGGGAGCCCCTACAATGAGCAGTTCTTC CASSVVASGSPYNEQFF
TRBJ2-1 . TRBV5-1 . TGCGCCAGCAGCTTGAGACTCCGTTTCTACTACAATGAGCAGTTCTTC CASSLRLRFYYNEQFF
TRBJ1-3 . TRBV2 . TGTGCCAGCAGTGCGGAGGAGGGAACTGGAAACACCATATATTTT CASSAEEGTGNTIYF
TRBJ1-2 . TRBV2 . TGTGCCAGCAGTGACGTGAGATCCGGTACCTTC CASSDVRSGTF
TRBJ1-1 . TRBV6-5 . TGTGCCAGCAGTCCCTTAGCGGTGGGTGTGACTGAAGCTTTCTTT CASSPLAVGVTEAFF
TRBJ1-6 . TRBV2 . TGTGCCAGCACGGGGTTAGGTAATTCACCCCTCCACTTT CASTGLGNSPLHF
TRBJ1-1 . TRBV4-2 . TGTGCCAGCAGCCAAGCCGGGAGGGCAGGGAATTTTTATAGGACTGAAGCTTTCTTT CASSQAGRAGNFYRTEAFF
TRBJ1-5 once TRBV2 . TGTGCCAGCAGTGAAGCCAGGGAAATTCAGCCCCAGCATTTT CASSEAREIQPQHF
TRBJ1-2 once TRBV6-6 . TGTGCCAGCACCACCAGGGGACGGTTGTCTACCTATGGCTACACCTTC CASTTRGRLSTYGYTF